The present T cell receptor (beta chain) was sequenced within a study of cytomegalovirus exposure and HLA in healthy donors. The PCR ran on 60 Vbeta and 13 Jbeta primers. TCRdb's table, derived via immunoSEQ multiplex PCR, lists solely in-frame clones and lacks some. This sample has about 160,000 clones, with approximately 78% found just once. Turning to this clone: Its antigen remains unknown.

This CDR3 contains 16 residues. Germline V CDR1 and CDR2: SGHTA, FQGNSA. Germline trimming cut 2 bases from V and 6 bases from J; bases unmatched to any gene: 7. Study results and caveats: Later, TCR association rates were found to vary by HLA locus, highest for DRB1 and lowest for HLA-C. Presence/absence analyses rested on an assumption that sequencing depth was roughly uniform across donors.

This receptor was obtained from a male donor in good health and CMV-seronegative. The material sequenced was PBMCs. The genes are TRBV7-2 and TRBJ1-6; 7 bases are shared with TRBD1. CDR3 protein: CASSLRQGGGNSPLHF. The CDR3 region has the DNA TGTGCCAGCAGCTTAAGACAGGGAGGAGGTAATTCACCCCTCCACTTT.